A selection of T cell receptor beta chains follows, all from one sample in a study of blood T cell repertoires in COVID-19. Using immunoSEQ multiplex PCR, the repertoire was profiled, and TCRdb retains in-frame clones only, with some absent. The sample contains about 200,000 clones, 82% of which appear only once. Input material: peripheral blood. The receptor set was obtained from a woman aged 60-70 years with COVID-19, enrolled during active disease. Each CDR3 is given with its conserved first and last residue. Each record gives: clone size, D gene, J gene, V gene, CDR3 DNA, CDR3 protein. A D gene is named only where the DNA matches it firmly. Not every row has a clone size; where given, it reads once, few, many or a size class.

clone size: -
D gene: -
J gene: TRBJ2-7
V gene: TRBV20-1
CDR3 DNA: TGCAGTGCGCGAACAGGATACGAGCAGTACTTC
CDR3 protein: CSARTGYEQYF

clone size: -
D gene: -
J gene: TRBJ1-2
V gene: TRBV2
CDR3 DNA: TGTGCCAGCCCAAGGGGGGGCACGGCAGAAGGGTATGGCTACACCTTC
CDR3 protein: CASPRGGTAEGYGYTF

clone size: -
D gene: TRBD2
J gene: TRBJ2-7
V gene: TRBV6-2/TRBV6-3
CDR3 DNA: TGTGCCAGCAGTAAAAAGGGAGGGGTAGCGGGAGCCCTGGGCGAGCAGTACTTC
CDR3 protein: CASSKKGGVAGALGEQYF

clone size: -
D gene: TRBD1
J gene: TRBJ2-1
V gene: TRBV3-1/TRBV3-2
CDR3 DNA: TGTGCCAGCCGGCAGGGGGCCGCGGTTGAGCAGTTCTTC
CDR3 protein: CASRQGAAVEQFF

clone size: -
D gene: -
J gene: TRBJ1-3
V gene: TRBV5-1
CDR3 DNA: TGCGCCAGCAGCTTGGAAGGGGCCCTCCAGGGTGGAAACACCATATATTTT
CDR3 protein: CASSLEGALQGGNTIYF

clone size: -
D gene: -
J gene: TRBJ2-6
V gene: TRBV7-2
CDR3 DNA: TGTGCCAGCAGCTTAGCGACGACGGGGACTGGGGCCAACGTCCTGACTTTC
CDR3 protein: CASSLATTGTGANVLTF

clone size: -
D gene: TRBD2
J gene: TRBJ2-7
V gene: TRBV29-1
CDR3 DNA: TGCAGCGCCTCGACTAGCGGGTCTAGCTCCTACGAGCAGTACTTC
CDR3 protein: CSASTSGSSSYEQYF

clone size: -
D gene: -
J gene: TRBJ1-5
V gene: TRBV5-8
CDR3 DNA: TGTGCCAGCAGAATAGACAGGAACGATCAGCCCCAGCATTTT
CDR3 protein: CASRIDRNDQPQHF

clone size: -
D gene: TRBD2
J gene: TRBJ2-1
V gene: TRBV11-3
CDR3 DNA: TGTGCCAGCAGCTTTAGCGGGGCTTTTTACAATGAGCAGTTCTTC
CDR3 protein: CASSFSGAFYNEQFF

clone size: -
D gene: -
J gene: TRBJ1-1
V gene: TRBV3-1/TRBV3-2
CDR3 DNA: TGTGCCAGCAGCCAGACTGTGAACACTGAAGCTTTCTTT
CDR3 protein: CASSQTVNTEAFF

clone size: -
D gene: TRBD2
J gene: TRBJ2-5
V gene: TRBV7-2
CDR3 DNA: TGTGCCAGCAGCTTAGTCCCGGGACTACTAGAGACCCAGTACTTC
CDR3 protein: CASSLVPGLLETQYF

clone size: few
D gene: TRBD1
J gene: TRBJ1-5
V gene: TRBV29-1
CDR3 DNA: TGCAGCGTTGCAGGGACAGGGCAGCCCCAGCATTTT
CDR3 protein: CSVAGTGQPQHF

clone size: -
D gene: TRBD1
J gene: TRBJ1-1
V gene: TRBV28
CDR3 DNA: TGTGTTGGACAGGGATCGAACACTGAAGCTTTCTTT
CDR3 protein: CVGQGSNTEAFF

clone size: -
D gene: -
J gene: TRBJ1-6
V gene: TRBV5-4
CDR3 DNA: TGTGCCAGCAAACCGGCCGTGGGAGATAATTCACCCCTCCACTTT
CDR3 protein: CASKPAVGDNSPLHF

clone size: -
D gene: -
J gene: TRBJ2-1
V gene: TRBV3-1/TRBV3-2
CDR3 DNA: TGTGCCAGCAGCCAACACTCTAAGCGGGCCAATGAGCAGTTCTTC
CDR3 protein: CASSQHSKRANEQFF

clone size: -
D gene: -
J gene: TRBJ2-7
V gene: TRBV7-2
CDR3 DNA: TGTGCCAGCACCCCCTCGAGGAGCGAGCAGTACTTC
CDR3 protein: CASTPSRSEQYF

clone size: once
D gene: -
J gene: TRBJ1-4
V gene: TRBV30
CDR3 DNA: TGTGCCTGGGCGACGGGACTCGGGGCGACTAATGAAAAACTGTTTTTT
CDR3 protein: CAWATGLGATNEKLFF

clone size: -
D gene: -
J gene: TRBJ2-5
V gene: TRBV27
CDR3 DNA: TGTGCCAGCAGTTCCACCCCCCATGGAGGGACCCAGTACTTC
CDR3 protein: CASSSTPHGGTQYF

clone size: -
D gene: TRBD1
J gene: TRBJ1-6
V gene: TRBV5-1
CDR3 DNA: TGCGCCAGCAGCTTGGGGACAGGGGGCGCGAACATTAATTCACCCCTCCACTTT
CDR3 protein: CASSLGTGGANINSPLHF

clone size: -
D gene: -
J gene: TRBJ2-1
V gene: TRBV6-4
CDR3 DNA: TGTGCCAGCAGTGATGGGCAGTCCTACAATGAGCAGTTCTTC
CDR3 protein: CASSDGQSYNEQFF

clone size: -
D gene: TRBD1
J gene: TRBJ2-1
V gene: TRBV5-1
CDR3 DNA: TGCGCCAGCAGCGTTGGACAGGGTTATGAGCAGTTCTTC
CDR3 protein: CASSVGQGYEQFF

clone size: -
D gene: -
J gene: TRBJ1-2
V gene: TRBV7-9
CDR3 DNA: TGTGCCAGCACCCGGAGTTATGGCTACACCTTC
CDR3 protein: CASTRSYGYTF

clone size: -
D gene: -
J gene: TRBJ2-1
V gene: TRBV15
CDR3 DNA: TGTGCCACCAGCCCGAGCTCCTACAATGAGCAGTTCTTC
CDR3 protein: CATSPSSYNEQFF

clone size: few
D gene: -
J gene: TRBJ1-6
V gene: TRBV2
CDR3 DNA: TGTGCCAGCAGTGAAGACAGACAGTCCCCCCGAGGCGGCTATAATTCACCCCTCCACTTT
CDR3 protein: CASSEDRQSPRGGYNSPLHF

clone size: -
D gene: -
J gene: TRBJ2-1
V gene: TRBV7-2
CDR3 DNA: TGTGCCAGTTGGGTATCGGGACAAGCGTTAGATGAGCAGTTCTTC
CDR3 protein: CASWVSGQALDEQFF

clone size: -
D gene: -
J gene: TRBJ1-2
V gene: TRBV28
CDR3 DNA: TGTGCCAGCAGTTTATTTATTCTAGGGGCAGGGGTCGCTGGCTACACCTTC
CDR3 protein: CASSLFILGAGVAGYTF

clone size: -
D gene: -
J gene: TRBJ1-1
V gene: TRBV15
CDR3 DNA: TGTGCCACCAGCAGAGGATTTGAGCTCGGAGGAGAAGCTTTCTTT
CDR3 protein: CATSRGFELGGEAFF

clone size: once
D gene: TRBD1
J gene: TRBJ1-2
V gene: TRBV7-2
CDR3 DNA: TGTGCCAGCAATGCAGGGACAGGGGCCGCCGCTAACTATGGCTACACCTTC
CDR3 protein: CASNAGTGAAANYGYTF

clone size: -
D gene: TRBD1
J gene: TRBJ2-1
V gene: TRBV11-1
CDR3 DNA: TGTGCCAGCAGCTTAAAGACAGGGGACAATGAGCAGTTCTTC
CDR3 protein: CASSLKTGDNEQFF

clone size: -
D gene: -
J gene: TRBJ1-2
V gene: TRBV19
CDR3 DNA: TGTGCCAGTAGTATCTTAGGGGCCTATGGCTACACCTTC
CDR3 protein: CASSILGAYGYTF

clone size: -
D gene: TRBD2
J gene: TRBJ2-3
V gene: TRBV7-2
CDR3 DNA: TGTGCCAGCAGCCTGACTAGCGGGTCAGATACGCAGTATTTT
CDR3 protein: CASSLTSGSDTQYF

clone size: -
D gene: -
J gene: TRBJ1-1
V gene: TRBV5-1
CDR3 DNA: TGCGCCAGCAGCTTGGCTTCTTCGGGGACTGAAGCTTTCTTT
CDR3 protein: CASSLASSGTEAFF

clone size: -
D gene: -
J gene: TRBJ1-5
V gene: TRBV27
CDR3 DNA: TGTGCCAGCAGTCACGTGGGCAGCAATCAGCCCCAGCATTTT
CDR3 protein: CASSHVGSNQPQHF

clone size: many
D gene: TRBD2
J gene: TRBJ2-3
V gene: TRBV15
CDR3 DNA: TGTGCCACCAGCAGAGAAAGGAGCGGGGGGACAGATACGCAGTATTTT
CDR3 protein: CATSRERSGGTDTQYF

clone size: once
D gene: TRBD2
J gene: TRBJ2-2
V gene: TRBV5-1
CDR3 DNA: TGCGCCAGCAGCATCGAACTAGCGGCGAACACCGGGGAGCTGTTTTTT
CDR3 protein: CASSIELAANTGELFF

clone size: -
D gene: -
J gene: TRBJ1-5
V gene: TRBV10-3
CDR3 DNA: TGTGCCTCTAGGGGGGGATCCAATCAGCCCCAGCATTTT
CDR3 protein: CASRGGSNQPQHF

clone size: -
D gene: TRBD1
J gene: TRBJ1-5
V gene: TRBV11-3
CDR3 DNA: TGTGCCAGCAGCTTAGAGACAGGGGGACCGCACTATAGCAATCAGCCCCAGCATTTT
CDR3 protein: CASSLETGGPHYSNQPQHF

clone size: -
D gene: TRBD1
J gene: TRBJ2-2
V gene: TRBV4-3
CDR3 DNA: TGCGCCAGCAGCCAAGGGACAGGGGGCCCGGACACCGGGGAGCTGTTTTTT
CDR3 protein: CASSQGTGGPDTGELFF

clone size: -
D gene: -
J gene: TRBJ2-3
V gene: TRBV11-2
CDR3 DNA: TGTGCCAGCAGCTTAGATACAGGGGGGGGTAGCATTGATACGCAGTATTTT
CDR3 protein: CASSLDTGGGSIDTQYF

clone size: -
D gene: -
J gene: TRBJ1-4
V gene: TRBV27
CDR3 DNA: TGTGCCAGCAGTTTAAGGGGTGCTCCTAATGAAAAACTGTTTTTT
CDR3 protein: CASSLRGAPNEKLFF

clone size: -
D gene: -
J gene: TRBJ2-3
V gene: TRBV3-1/TRBV3-2
CDR3 DNA: TGTGCCAGCAGCCAAGAGTCCCTTCGGCTAGCTGTAGGAGATACGCAGTATTTT
CDR3 protein: CASSQESLRLAVGDTQYF

clone size: -
D gene: -
J gene: TRBJ1-2
V gene: TRBV6-2/TRBV6-3
CDR3 DNA: TGTGCCAGCAGTCCGAACTATGGCTACACCTTC
CDR3 protein: CASSPNYGYTF

clone size: -
D gene: TRBD2
J gene: TRBJ2-7
V gene: TRBV28
CDR3 DNA: TGTGCCAGCAGTTTCCGGACTAGCGGGAACTCCTACGAGCAGTACTTC
CDR3 protein: CASSFRTSGNSYEQYF

clone size: -
D gene: -
J gene: TRBJ2-7
V gene: TRBV28
CDR3 DNA: TGTGCCAGCAGTTTAACCAAACTCGGGACTCACTACGAGCAGTACTTC
CDR3 protein: CASSLTKLGTHYEQYF